These 6 T cell receptor beta chains were sequenced from one sample in a study of cytotoxic CD8 clonotypes in ibrutinib-treated CLL (dated by TCRdb to the early 2020s). The library was generated by the immunoSEQ multiplex PCR assay. Drawn from immuneACCESS, this table holds only the in-frame rearrangements with V and J called that TCRdb kept. Clones are partly lost; checked studies trace under half to an unresolved V gene and leave the rest unexplained. Recorded for this sample are about 310,000 clones; roughly 80% of them occurred a single time. Over 5.5% of the sample is held by the ten biggest clonotypes. The starting material was PBMCs, obtained before ibrutinib treatment. The source is a human donor with chronic lymphocytic leukemia.

About this clone itself: The same CDR3 can be traced to other DNA sequences in this sample. The V and J genes are TRBV7-9 and TRBJ1-1; TRBD1 is a possible D gene (5 bases). Germline-derived CDR1 and CDR2 are SEHNR and FQNEAQ (reference sequence). Trimming took off 6 bases at V and 2 bases at J, with 10 bases between the two ends. CDR3 length: 13 residues. The chain's CDR3 is CASSLTVNTEAFF. Written as DNA, the CDR3 is TGTGCCAGCAGTTTGACAGTTAACACTGAAGCTTTCTTT.

The V gene is TRBV6-5, the J gene TRBJ1-5, with D perhaps matching TRBD1 (6 bases). Germline V gives CDR1 MNHEY, CDR2 SVGAGI. V lost 6 bases, J lost 3 bases, and 9 bases lay in between. The CDR3 covers 13 residues. In DNA form, the CDR3 reads TGTGCCAGCAGACAGGGACCCAATCAGCCCCAGCATTTT. Its protein is CASRQGPNQPQHF.

The chain uses TRBV4-3 and TRBJ2-1; 8 positions agree with TRBD2. CDR3 size: 16 residues. Trimming removed 2 bases from V and 2 bases from J; junction bases left unmatched: 5. Germline loops: CDR1 LGHNA, CDR2 YSLEER. CDR3: CASSQQAGVAYNEQFF. The CDR3 coding sequence is TGCGCCAGCAGCCAACAAGCGGGAGTCGCCTACAATGAGCAGTTCTTC.

In this sample, this clone turned up a few times. The rearrangement uses TRBV4-1 and TRBJ1-5; TRBD1 aligns across 7 bases. CDR1 and CDR2 (germline): MGHRA, YSYEKL. There are 13 residues in the CDR3. The J segment lost 7 bases and the V segment lost 6 bases, leaving 6 bases of the junction unmatched. The CDR3 region is CASRLHRGQPQHF. The DNA for the CDR3 is TGCGCCAGCAGGCTTCACAGGGGCCAGCCCCAGCATTTT.

This clone has just a few counts. The chain recombines TRBV4-3 with TRBJ2-6; D is ambiguous. V dropped 1 base and J dropped 0 bases, with 10 bases sitting between them. Germline V gene lookup returns CDR1 LGHNA and CDR2 YSLEER. This CDR3 region has 17 residues. As DNA, the CDR3 is TGCGCCAGCAGCCAAGTCAGGCTGACCTCTGGGGCCAACGTCCTGACTTTC. It is translated as CASSQVRLTSGANVLTF.

The chain uses TRBV7-9 and TRBJ1-5; D is ambiguous. Between the trimmed V and J ends, which lost 1 base and 7 bases, there was a span of 8 bases. The germline V gene has CDR1 SEHNR and CDR2 FQNEAQ (reference sequence). This CDR3 is built from 13 residues. CDR3 loop: CASSLGGRQPQHF. The CDR3 region has the DNA TGTGCCAGCAGCTTAGGGGGTCGGCAGCCCCAGCATTTT.